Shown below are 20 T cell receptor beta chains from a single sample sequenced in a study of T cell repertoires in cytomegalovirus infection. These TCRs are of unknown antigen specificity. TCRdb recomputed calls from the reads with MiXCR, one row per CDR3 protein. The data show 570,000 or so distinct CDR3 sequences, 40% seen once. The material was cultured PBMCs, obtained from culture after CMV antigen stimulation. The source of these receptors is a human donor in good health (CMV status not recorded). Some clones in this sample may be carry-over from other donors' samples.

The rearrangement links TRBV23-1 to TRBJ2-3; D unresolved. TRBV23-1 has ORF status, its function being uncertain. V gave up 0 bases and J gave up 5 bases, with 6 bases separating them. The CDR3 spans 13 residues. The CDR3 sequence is CASSQSDGDTQYF. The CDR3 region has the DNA TGCGCCAGCAGTCAATCGGACGGAGATACGCAGTATTTT.

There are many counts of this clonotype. The CDR3 region has the DNA TGTGCCAGCAGCCCACGGGTGTACCAAGAGACCCAGTACTTC. Its translation: CASSPRVYQETQYF. The chain is built from TRBV7-2 and TRBJ2-5; D ambiguous. V shed 5 bases and J shed 0 bases, with 10 bases lying between them. Germline loops: CDR1 SGHTA, CDR2 FQGNSA. This CDR3 comprises 14 residues.

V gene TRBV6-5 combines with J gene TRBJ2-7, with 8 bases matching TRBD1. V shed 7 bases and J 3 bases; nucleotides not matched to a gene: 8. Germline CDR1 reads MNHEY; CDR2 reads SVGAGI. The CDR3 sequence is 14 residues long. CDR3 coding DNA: TGTGCCAGCAAAGGGACAGGTTATGACTACGAGCAGTACTTC. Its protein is CASKGTGYDYEQYF.

The CDR3 nucleotides are TGTGCCAGCACCGGTTTCAGGGTGAGGTACGAGCAGTACTTC. As protein: CASTGFRVRYEQYF. The genes are TRBV27 and TRBJ2-7; TRBD1 is a possible D gene (5 bases). The CDR3 is made up of 14 amino acids. Germline V gives CDR1 MNHEY, CDR2 SMNVEV (reference sequence). The ends were cut back, 7 bases at V and 4 bases at J, with 17 bases in the middle.

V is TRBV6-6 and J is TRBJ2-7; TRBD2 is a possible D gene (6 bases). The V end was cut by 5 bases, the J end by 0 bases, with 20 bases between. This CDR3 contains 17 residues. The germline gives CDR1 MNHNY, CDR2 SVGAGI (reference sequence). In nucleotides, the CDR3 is TGTGCCAGCAGTAACGCTGATTCGGGACTCCTCTCCTACGAGCAGTACTTC. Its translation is CASSNADSGLLSYEQYF.

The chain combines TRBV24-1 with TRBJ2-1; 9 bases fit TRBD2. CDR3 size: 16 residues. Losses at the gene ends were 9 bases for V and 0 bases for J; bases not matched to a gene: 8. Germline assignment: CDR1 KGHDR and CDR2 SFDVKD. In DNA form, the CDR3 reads TGTGCCACCGGGCTAGCGGGGACCAGCTCCTACAATGAGCAGTTCTTC. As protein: CATGLAGTSSYNEQFF.

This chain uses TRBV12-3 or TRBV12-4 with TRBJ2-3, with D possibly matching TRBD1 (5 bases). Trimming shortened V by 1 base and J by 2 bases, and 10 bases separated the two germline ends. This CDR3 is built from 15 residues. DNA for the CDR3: TGTGCCAGCAGTTTAGGGCAGGGCCTCACAGATACGCAGTATTTT. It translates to CASSLGQGLTDTQYF.

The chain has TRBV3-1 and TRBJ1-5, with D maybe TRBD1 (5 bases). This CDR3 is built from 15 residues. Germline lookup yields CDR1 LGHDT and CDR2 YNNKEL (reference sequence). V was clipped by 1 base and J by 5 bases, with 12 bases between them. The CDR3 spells CASSQASGLDQPQHF. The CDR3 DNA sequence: TGTGCCAGCAGCCAAGCTTCAGGGTTGGATCAGCCCCAGCATTTT.

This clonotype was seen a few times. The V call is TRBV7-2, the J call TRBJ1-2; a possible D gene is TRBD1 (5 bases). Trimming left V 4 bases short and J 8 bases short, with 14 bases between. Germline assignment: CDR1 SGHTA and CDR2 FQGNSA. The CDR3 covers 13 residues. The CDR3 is CASSSGPARGYTF. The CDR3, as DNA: TGTGCCAGCAGCTCGGGACCGGCTCGGGGCTACACCTTC.

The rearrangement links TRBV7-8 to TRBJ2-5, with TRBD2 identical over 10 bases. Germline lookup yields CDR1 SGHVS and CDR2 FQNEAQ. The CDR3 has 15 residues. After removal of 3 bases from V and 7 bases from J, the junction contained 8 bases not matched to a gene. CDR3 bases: TGTGCCAGCAGCTTGGATGAGCGGGGGGGCGGGACCCAGTACTTC. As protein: CASSLDERGGGTQYF.

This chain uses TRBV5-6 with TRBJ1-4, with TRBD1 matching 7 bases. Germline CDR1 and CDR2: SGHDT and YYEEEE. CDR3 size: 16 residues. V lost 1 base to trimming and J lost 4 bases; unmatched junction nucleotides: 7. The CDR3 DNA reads TGTGCCAGCAGCTTGTTTGGGACAGTACGTAATGAAAAACTGTTTTTT. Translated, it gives CASSLFGTVRNEKLFF.

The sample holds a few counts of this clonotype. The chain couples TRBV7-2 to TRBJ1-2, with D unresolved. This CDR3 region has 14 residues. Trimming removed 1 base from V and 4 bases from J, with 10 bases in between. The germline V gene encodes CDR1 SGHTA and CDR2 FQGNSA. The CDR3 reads CASSLGWVPYGYTF. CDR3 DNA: TGTGCCAGCAGCTTAGGCTGGGTTCCCTATGGCTACACCTTC.

The CDR3 here is CASTLSGEQFF. For the CDR3, the DNA is TGTGCCAGCACATTATCCGGTGAGCAGTTCTTC. This sequence joins TRBV7-9 and TRBJ2-1; D remains unclear. The CDR3 length is 11 residues. Germline values: CDR1 SEHNR, CDR2 FQNEAQ (reference sequence). The ends were cut back, 7 bases at V and 9 bases at J, with 10 bases in the middle.

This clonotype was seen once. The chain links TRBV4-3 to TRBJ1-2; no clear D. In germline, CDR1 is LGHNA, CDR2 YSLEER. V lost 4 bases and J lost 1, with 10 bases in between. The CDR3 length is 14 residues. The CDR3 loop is CASSPPAFNYGYTF. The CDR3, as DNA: TGCGCCAGCAGCCCCCCAGCATTTAACTATGGCTACACCTTC.

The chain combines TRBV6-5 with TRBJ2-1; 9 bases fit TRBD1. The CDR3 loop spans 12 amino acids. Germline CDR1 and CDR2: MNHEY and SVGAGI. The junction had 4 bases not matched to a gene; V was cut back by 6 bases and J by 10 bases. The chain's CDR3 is CASSRGQGEQFF. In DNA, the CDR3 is TGTGCCAGCAGCCGGGGACAGGGCGAGCAGTTCTTC.

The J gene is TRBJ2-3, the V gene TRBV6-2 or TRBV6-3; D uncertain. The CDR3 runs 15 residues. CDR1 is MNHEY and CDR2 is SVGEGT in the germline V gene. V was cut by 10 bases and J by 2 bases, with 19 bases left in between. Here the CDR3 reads CATIHGSLVTDTQYF. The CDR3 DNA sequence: TGTGCCACCATCCACGGATCCCTCGTCACAGATACGCAGTATTTT.

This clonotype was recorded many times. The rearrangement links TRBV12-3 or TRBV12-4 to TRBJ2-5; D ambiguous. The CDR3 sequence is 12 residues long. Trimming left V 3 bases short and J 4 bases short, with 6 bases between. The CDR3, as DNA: TGTGCCAGCAGTTTCGTAAGAGAGACCCAGTACTTC. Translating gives CASSFVRETQYF.

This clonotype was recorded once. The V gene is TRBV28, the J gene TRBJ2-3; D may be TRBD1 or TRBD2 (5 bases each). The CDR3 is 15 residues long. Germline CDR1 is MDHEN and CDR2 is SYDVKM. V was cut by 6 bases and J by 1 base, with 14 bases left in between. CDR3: CASRPTGTRTDTQYF. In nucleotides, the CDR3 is TGTGCCAGCAGGCCGACCGGGACGCGCACAGATACGCAGTATTTT.

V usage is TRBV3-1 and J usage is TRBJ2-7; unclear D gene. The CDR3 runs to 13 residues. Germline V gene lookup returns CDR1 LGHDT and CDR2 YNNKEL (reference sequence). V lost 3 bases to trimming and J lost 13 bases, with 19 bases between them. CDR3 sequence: CASSHQESAAPYF. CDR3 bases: TGTGCCAGCAGCCACCAAGAATCCGCAGCCCCCTACTTC.

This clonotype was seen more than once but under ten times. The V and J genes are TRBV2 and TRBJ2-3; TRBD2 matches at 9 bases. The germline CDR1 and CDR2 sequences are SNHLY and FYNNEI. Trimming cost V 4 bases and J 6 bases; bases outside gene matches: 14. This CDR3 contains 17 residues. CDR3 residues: CASSAPGERGALDTQYF. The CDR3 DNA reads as TGTGCCAGCAGTGCCCCCGGGGAGCGGGGGGCCCTCGATACGCAGTATTTT.